These T cell receptor beta chains were read from a single sample in a study of cytomegalovirus exposure and HLA in healthy donors. Repertoires were generated with immunoSEQ multiplex PCR, while TCRdb's copy carries only in-frame clones and drops some. The profile shows more than 110,000 clones, about 84% of them singletons. Input material: PBMCs. The receptors stem from a man aged 50-60 years in good health and CMV-seronegative. Both conserved end residues are part of each CDR3. A D gene is named only where the DNA matches it firmly. The size of a clone is reported for some rows only, either as once, few or many, or as a class for expanded clones.

clone size,D gene,V gene,J gene,CDR3 protein,CDR3 DNA
once,TRBD2,TRBV30,TRBJ2-5,CAWSAPPLAGGTTQETQYF,TGTGCCTGGAGTGCCCCACCCCTAGCGGGGGGTACGACGCAAGAGACCCAGTACTTC
.,TRBD2,TRBV19,TRBJ2-2,CASSMSGTSGSLGTGELFF,TGTGCCAGTAGTATGTCCGGGACTAGCGGGAGTTTAGGCACCGGGGAGCTGTTTTTT
once,TRBD1,TRBV5-1,TRBJ1-1,CASSLGQTGVTEAFF,TGCGCCAGCAGCTTGGGTCAGACAGGGGTTACTGAAGCTTTCTTT
.,.,TRBV5-1,TRBJ2-3,CASRVSGTSTDTQYF,TGCGCCAGCAGGGTAAGCGGAACTAGCACAGATACGCAGTATTTT
.,TRBD2,TRBV9,TRBJ2-3,CASNTREVKSDTQYF,TGTGCCAGCAACACGCGGGAGGTAAAGTCAGATACGCAGTATTTT
.,.,TRBV5-1,TRBJ2-7,CASSPDRTYEQYF,TGCGCCAGCAGCCCCGACAGAACCTACGAGCAGTACTTC
.,TRBD1,TRBV27,TRBJ1-2,CASSLRGLIPPYGYTF,TGTGCCAGCAGTTTGAGGGGGCTGATACCACCCTATGGCTACACCTTC
.,.,TRBV6-5,TRBJ2-6,CASSLQNSGANVLTF,TGTGCCAGCAGTTTACAGAACTCTGGGGCCAACGTCCTGACTTTC
.,.,TRBV2,TRBJ1-5,CASRKGVSNQPQHF,TGTGCCAGCAGGAAGGGAGTTTCCAATCAGCCCCAGCATTTT
.,.,TRBV7-2,TRBJ1-4,CASSLLARTATNEKLFF,TGTGCCAGCAGCTTACTAGCCCGGACAGCAACTAATGAAAAACTGTTTTTT
.,.,TRBV2,TRBJ2-4,CASSEGGGSKNIQYF,TGTGCCAGCAGTGAGGGGGGGGGCAGCAAAAACATTCAGTACTTC
.,TRBD1,TRBV4-2,TRBJ2-3,CASSQGQGTSTDTQYF,TGTGCCAGCAGCCAAGGACAGGGGACTAGCACAGATACGCAGTATTTT
.,.,TRBV4-1,TRBJ1-6,CASSQVADFNSPLHF,TGCGCCAGCAGCCAAGTCGCAGATTTTAATTCACCCCTCCACTTT
.,TRBD2,TRBV6-6,TRBJ2-5,CASSPSGGAETQYF,TGTGCCAGCAGTCCTAGCGGGGGGGCGGAGACCCAGTACTTC
.,TRBD1,TRBV5-4,TRBJ1-2,CASSLDRATPFGYTF,TGTGCCAGCAGCCTAGACAGGGCTACCCCCTTTGGCTACACCTTC
few,TRBD1,TRBV2,TRBJ1-4,CASSLDRGPEKLFF,TGTGCCAGCAGCCTGGACAGGGGGCCTGAAAAACTGTTTTTT
.,.,TRBV20-1,TRBJ2-1,CSANAAIEQFF,TGCAGTGCTAACGCAGCGATTGAGCAGTTCTTC
.,TRBD1,TRBV30,TRBJ1-2,CAWSVGGGFQARGYTF,TGTGCCTGGAGTGTAGGAGGGGGCTTCCAGGCTCGTGGCTACACCTTC
.,TRBD2,TRBV4-2,TRBJ2-3,CASSQAGSGGRGSDTQYF,TGTGCCAGCAGCCAAGCGGGGTCGGGGGGACGGGGGTCAGATACGCAGTATTTT
.,.,TRBV11-3,TRBJ1-1,CASSGSQLNTEAFF,TGTGCCAGCAGCGGGAGTCAGTTGAACACTGAAGCTTTCTTT
.,TRBD2,TRBV13,TRBJ2-7,CASRRAGGPYEQYF,TGTGCCAGCAGACGGGCGGGAGGCCCCTACGAGCAGTACTTC
.,.,TRBV7-6,TRBJ1-6,CASSLGHPSYNSPLHF,TGTGCCAGCAGCTTAGGACATCCCTCCTATAATTCACCCCTCCACTTT